The 24 T cell receptor beta chains below all came from one sample that was sequenced in a study of beta chain features in type 1 diabetes. The sequenced template was cDNA made from the entire isolated RNA. Generated by immunoSEQ multiplex PCR, the TCRdb table keeps only in-frame clones and is missing some. In the table there are over 500,000 clones, roughly a sixth of which are singletons. Input material: naive CD4+ T cells from blood. Receptor source: a man younger than 35 in good health.

For the CDR3, the DNA is TGTGCCAGCAGACGGGGGAGTGGAAACACTGAAGCTTTCTTT. It encodes CASRRGSGNTEAFF. The chain is built from TRBV6-4 and TRBJ1-1; tentatively, D is TRBD1 (5 bases). Between the trimmed V and J ends, which lost 6 bases and 2 bases, there was a span of 13 bases. The CDR3 length is 14 residues. Per the germline V gene, CDR1 is MRHNA and CDR2 is SNTAGT.

The V gene is TRBV29-1, the J gene TRBJ1-1, with D perhaps TRBD1 (6 bases). The CDR3 is 16 amino acids. The V end lost 0 bases, the J end lost 0 bases, and 14 bases lay between the germline ends. CDR1 and CDR2 (germline): SQVTM, ANQGSEA. DNA of the CDR3: TGCAGCGTTGAAGATCACAGGGTCCGAGTGAACACTGAAGCTTTCTTT. Translating it yields CSVEDHRVRVNTEAFF.

The chain uses TRBV7-2 and TRBJ2-3; D ambiguous. Deletions cut 5 bases from V and 6 bases from J, with 15 bases between. The CDR3 loop spans 14 amino acids. Per the germline V gene, CDR1 is SGHTA and CDR2 is FQGNSA. CDR3 coding DNA: TGTGCCAGCAGCCACGGCTCTTCGTGGGATACGCAGTATTTT. Its translation is CASSHGSSWDTQYF.

This clone was observed a handful of times. V gene TRBV7-2 combines with J gene TRBJ2-2; D gene unclear. The CDR3 runs 14 residues. Trimming stripped 1 base from V and 2 bases from J, with 5 bases between. In germline, CDR1 is SGHTA, CDR2 FQGNSA. CDR3 nucleotide sequence: TGTGCCAGCAGCTTAGTGCTAAACACCGGGGAGCTGTTTTTT. Translating it yields CASSLVLNTGELFF.

The gene calls are TRBV29-1 and TRBJ2-3; D unclear. Germline V gives CDR1 SQVTM, CDR2 ANQGSEA. Deletions cut 7 bases from V and 3 bases from J, with 11 bases between. The CDR3 is 12 residues long. In DNA form, the CDR3 reads TGCAGCGCAGGTGTGACAACAGATACGCAGTATTTT. Protein sequence: CSAGVTTDTQYF.

This clone was detected a few times. This CDR3 reads CASSQVYSGEPQHF. The DNA for the CDR3 is TGCGCCAGCAGCCAAGTATACTCAGGGGAGCCCCAGCATTTT. The chain carries TRBV4-1 and TRBJ1-5, with a possible D match to TRBD1 (6 bases). This CDR3 is 14 amino acids long. V was pared by 1 base and J by 8 bases, with 12 bases between. Germline lookup yields CDR1 MGHRA and CDR2 YSYEKL.

This clone has a handful of counts. The V gene is TRBV28, the J gene TRBJ2-7; tentatively, D is TRBD2 (5 bases). V lost 8 bases, J lost 0 bases, and 14 bases lay in between. The V gene's germline CDR1 is MDHEN and CDR2 SYDVKM. This CDR3 has 14 amino acids. The CDR3 DNA reads as TGTGCCAGCGGCCCCCGGAGGATCTCCTACGAGCAGTACTTC. This encodes CASGPRRISYEQYF.

This clone was observed a handful of times. The DNA for the CDR3 is TGTGCCAGTAGTATAACAAGAAACACTGAAGCTTTCTTT. This encodes CASSITRNTEAFF. The chain carries TRBV19 and TRBJ1-1; D is uncertain. The CDR3 extends over 13 amino acids. Trimming left V 2 bases short and J 2 bases short, with 6 bases between. The germline gives CDR1 LNHDA, CDR2 SQIVND (reference sequence).

The rearrangement joins TRBV6-5 to TRBJ1-4; D is unresolved. Germline loops: CDR1 MNHEY, CDR2 SVGAGI. Trimming shortened V by 4 bases and J by 5 bases, and 11 bases separated the two germline ends. This CDR3 has 14 residues. The CDR3, as DNA: TGTGCCAGCAGTTTTTCCCAGACAAATGAAAAACTGTTTTTT. Translation: CASSFSQTNEKLFF.

The chain joins TRBV14 to TRBJ2-7; D is possibly TRBD2 (6 bases). The CDR3 length is 13 residues. Germline lookup yields CDR1 SGHDN and CDR2 FVKESK. Deletions cut 1 base from V and 7 bases from J, with 11 bases between. This CDR3 reads CASSQVGGGEQYF. In DNA form, the CDR3 reads TGTGCCAGCAGCCAAGTCGGGGGTGGGGAGCAGTACTTC.

This rearrangement joins TRBV7-2 to TRBJ2-3; 10 positions match TRBD1. The CDR3 is 14 amino acids. Germline values: CDR1 SGHTA, CDR2 FQGNSA. The J segment lost 6 bases and the V segment lost 5 bases, leaving 5 bases of the junction unmatched. CDR3: CASSRDRGRDTQYF. As DNA, the CDR3 is TGTGCCAGCAGCCGGGACAGGGGAAGGGATACGCAGTATTTT.

This clone was recorded a few times. V and J are TRBV29-1 and TRBJ1-1; D gene uncertain. V lost 4 bases, J lost 4 bases, and 13 bases lay in between. The CDR3 length is 13 residues. From germline, CDR1 is SQVTM and CDR2 ANQGSEA. The CDR3 coding sequence is TGCAGCGTTGTGGGCCCGGCGGGCACTGAAGCTTTCTTT. Protein: CSVVGPAGTEAFF.

The rearrangement joins TRBV7-9 to TRBJ2-1; D call uncertain. Looked up from germline, CDR1 is SEHNR and CDR2 is FQNEAQ (reference sequence). The CDR3 covers 15 residues. V lost 1 base and J 0 bases, leaving 7 bases between the germline ends. This CDR3 is CASSLEGVSYNEQFF. The DNA for the CDR3 is TGTGCCAGCAGCTTAGAGGGCGTCTCCTACAATGAGCAGTTCTTC.

This clone showed up just a few times. This rearrangement joins TRBV28 to TRBJ1-5; weak D call: TRBD1 (5 bases). The CDR3 runs 14 residues. CDR1 and CDR2 from the germline V gene are MDHEN and SYDVKM. Trimming cost V 3 bases and J 6 bases, with 12 bases left between them. CDR3 residues: CASSFGGSGQPQHF. The CDR3 nucleotides read TGTGCCAGCAGTTTCGGGGGGAGTGGTCAGCCCCAGCATTTT.

This clone was picked up a small number of times. Other DNA sequences from this sample encode an identical CDR3 as well. The J gene is TRBJ2-3, the V gene TRBV10-3, with 8 bases that match TRBD1. Germline V lookup: CDR1 ENHRY, CDR2 SYGVKD. This CDR3 comprises 12 residues. V trimming: 8 bases; J trimming: 4 bases; junction bases outside the gene matches: 2. In DNA form, the CDR3 reads TGTGCCATCGCAGGGGGCGCAGATACGCAGTATTTT. It encodes CAIAGGADTQYF.

The genes are TRBV4-2 and TRBJ2-5; TRBD2 might be the D (6 bases). Germline V gene sequence: CDR1 LGHNA, CDR2 YNFKEQ. V lost 1 base and J lost 5, with 14 bases in between. The CDR3 has 15 residues. Here the CDR3 reads CASSQVTAGGETQYF. The CDR3 nucleotides read TGTGCCAGCAGCCAAGTAACAGCGGGCGGTGAGACCCAGTACTTC.

The chain is built from TRBV9 and TRBJ2-5; D is undetermined. In germline, CDR1 is SGDLS, CDR2 YYNGEE. V lost 0 bases to trimming and J lost 1 base, with 10 bases between them. The CDR3 has 15 residues. Here the CDR3 reads CASSVGPLFQETQYF. In DNA form, the CDR3 reads TGTGCCAGCAGCGTAGGTCCGCTCTTCCAAGAGACCCAGTACTTC.

The chain employs TRBV4-1 and TRBJ1-2; D is possibly TRBD1 (6 bases). V was trimmed by 1 base and J by 6 bases, leaving 15 bases between them. From germline, CDR1 is MGHRA and CDR2 YSYEKL. The CDR3 is 15 amino acids. The CDR3 nucleotides are TGCGCCAGCAGCCAAGGGGGGGGCAGGGCGGATGGCTACACCTTC. It yields the protein CASSQGGGRADGYTF.

V and J are TRBV18 and TRBJ2-7; TRBD1 agrees at 9 bases. CDR1 KGHSH and CDR2 LQKENI come from the germline V gene. With 8 bases clipped from V and 2 bases from J, the junction kept 7 bases outside the gene matches. This CDR3 comprises 14 residues. The CDR3 DNA sequence: TGTGCCAGCCAGCCGGGACAGGGCCCCTACGAGCAGTACTTC. This encodes CASQPGQGPYEQYF.

Concerning this clone: Different DNA sequences within this sample yield the same CDR3. V usage is TRBV21-1 and J usage is TRBJ2-1. TRBV21-1 is a known pseudogene. This CDR3 spans 16 amino acids. The chain's CDR3 is CASSRDPGRWDNEQFF. The CDR3 DNA is TGTGCCAGCAGCAGGGATCCGGGACGATGGGACAATGAGCAGTTCTTC.

This clone was detected a few times. This chain links TRBV10-3 with TRBJ2-2, with 8 positions matching TRBD1. Germline V gene lookup returns CDR1 ENHRY and CDR2 SYGVKD. The trim removed 2 bases at V and 6 bases at J, leaving 11 bases unmatched. There are 17 residues in the CDR3. The CDR3 reads CAISETRDRTKAGELFF. CDR3 coding DNA: TGTGCCATCAGTGAGACCCGGGACAGGACGAAGGCCGGGGAGCTGTTTTTT.

The table lists this clone with a few counts. J is TRBJ1-4 and V is TRBV7-8, with TRBD1 as a possible D gene (6 bases). The CDR3 has 13 residues. CDR1 SGHVS and CDR2 FQNEAQ come from the germline V gene. Trimming shortened V by 5 bases and J by 10 bases, and 14 bases separated the two germline ends. The DNA of the CDR3 is TGTGCCAGCAGCATAAGTGGAGGGGGAAAACTGTTTTTT. It encodes CASSISGGGKLFF.

Only a few counts were recorded for this clone. This chain connects TRBV7-2 to TRBJ1-2, with a weak D call TRBD1 (5 bases). CDR1 and CDR2 (germline): SGHTA, FQGNSA. This CDR3 has 14 amino acids. Trimming left V 3 bases short and J 6 bases short, with 14 bases between. The CDR3 spells CASSLGRSGNGYTF. For the CDR3, the DNA is TGTGCCAGCAGCTTGGGCCGTTCAGGGAATGGCTACACCTTC.

The genes are TRBV7-3 and TRBJ2-3, with TRBD2 identical over 14 bases. There are 18 residues in the CDR3. CDR1 is SGHTA, CDR2 FQGTGA, per germline. The V segment lost 5 bases and the J segment 0 bases; nucleotides outside the gene matches: 7. This CDR3 reads CASSVNGLAGGSTDTQYF. The CDR3 region has the DNA TGTGCCAGCAGCGTAAATGGACTAGCGGGGGGAAGCACAGATACGCAGTATTTT.